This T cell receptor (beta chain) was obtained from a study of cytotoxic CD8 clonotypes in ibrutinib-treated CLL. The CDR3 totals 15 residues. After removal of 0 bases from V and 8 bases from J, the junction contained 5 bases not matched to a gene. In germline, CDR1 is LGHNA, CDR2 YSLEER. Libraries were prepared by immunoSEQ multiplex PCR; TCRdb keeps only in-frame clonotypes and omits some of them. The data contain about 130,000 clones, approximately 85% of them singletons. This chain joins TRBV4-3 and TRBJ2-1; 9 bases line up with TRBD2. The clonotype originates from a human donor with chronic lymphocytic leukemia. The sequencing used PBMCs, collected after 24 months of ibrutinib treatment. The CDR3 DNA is TGCGCCAGCAGCCAAGAAGGGGCGGGAGGGCATGAGCAGTTCTTC. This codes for CASSQEGAGGHEQFF.